The T cell receptor beta chain described here comes from a study of cytomegalovirus exposure and HLA in healthy donors. Study-wide results and limits: A link between a missense DCLRE1C variant and TCR beta V- and J-gene trimming emerged from a later analysis. Cytomegalovirus-associated status was assigned to roughly 160 TCR beta chains.

PCR amplification relied on 60 Vbeta primers (plus 13 Jbeta primers). Produced via immunoSEQ multiplex PCR; TCRdb's table is partial and in-frame only. The data contain 150,000 or so clones, 81% of them seen just once; the ten biggest clones take up 1% to 1.5%. This clone has a single count. Its cognate antigen is unknown. The V gene lost 6 bases and the J gene lost 5 bases, with 16 bases spanning the gap. The germline V gene encodes CDR1 MNHEY and CDR2 SVGAGI. The CDR3 spans 14 residues. The clonotype was recovered from a man aged 50 to 60 in good health and CMV-seropositive. The rearrangement links TRBV6-5 to TRBJ2-5; D might be TRBD2 (6 bases). Sequenced material: PBMCs. CDR3 sequence reads: CASSLNTGGETQYF. In DNA, the CDR3 is TGTGCCAGCAGCCTCAATACCGGAGGGGAGACCCAGTACTTC.